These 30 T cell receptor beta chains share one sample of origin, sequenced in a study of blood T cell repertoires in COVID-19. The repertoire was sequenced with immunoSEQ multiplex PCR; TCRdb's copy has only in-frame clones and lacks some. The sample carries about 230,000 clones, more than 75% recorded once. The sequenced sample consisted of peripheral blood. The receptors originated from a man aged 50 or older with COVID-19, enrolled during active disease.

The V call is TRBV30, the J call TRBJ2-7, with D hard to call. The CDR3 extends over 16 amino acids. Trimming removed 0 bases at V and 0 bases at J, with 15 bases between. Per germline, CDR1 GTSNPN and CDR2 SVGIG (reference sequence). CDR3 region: CAWSVHQVSPSYEQYF. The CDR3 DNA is TGTGCCTGGAGTGTACATCAGGTCAGCCCCTCCTACGAGCAGTACTTC.

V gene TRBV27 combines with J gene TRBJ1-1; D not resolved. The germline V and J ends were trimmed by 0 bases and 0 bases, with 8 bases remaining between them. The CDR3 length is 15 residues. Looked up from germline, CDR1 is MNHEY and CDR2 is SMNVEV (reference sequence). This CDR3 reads CASSLSPGMNTEAFF. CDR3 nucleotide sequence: TGTGCCAGCAGTTTATCGCCAGGCATGAACACTGAAGCTTTCTTT.

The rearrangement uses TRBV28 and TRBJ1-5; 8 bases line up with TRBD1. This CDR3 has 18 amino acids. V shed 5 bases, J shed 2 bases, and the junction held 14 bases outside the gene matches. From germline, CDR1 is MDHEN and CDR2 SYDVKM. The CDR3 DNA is TGTGCCAGCAGTCTCCAGGGGGCGTTTATCATAGGCAATCAGCCCCAGCATTTT. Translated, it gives CASSLQGAFIIGNQPQHF. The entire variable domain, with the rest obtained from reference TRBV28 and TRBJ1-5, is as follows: DVKVTQSSRYLVKRTGEKVFLECVQDMDHENMFWYRQDPGLGLRLIYFSYDVKMKEKGDIPEGYSVSREKKERFSLILESASTNQTSMYLCASSLQGAFIIGNQPQHFGDGTRLSIL.

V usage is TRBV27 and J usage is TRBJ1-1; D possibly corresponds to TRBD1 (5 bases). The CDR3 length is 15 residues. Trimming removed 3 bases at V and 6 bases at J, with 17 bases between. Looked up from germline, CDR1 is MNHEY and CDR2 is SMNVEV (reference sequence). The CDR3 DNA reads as TGTGCCAGCAGTTTGGGGGGGACCTGGGGTTCTGAAGCTTTCTTT. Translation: CASSLGGTWGSEAFF.

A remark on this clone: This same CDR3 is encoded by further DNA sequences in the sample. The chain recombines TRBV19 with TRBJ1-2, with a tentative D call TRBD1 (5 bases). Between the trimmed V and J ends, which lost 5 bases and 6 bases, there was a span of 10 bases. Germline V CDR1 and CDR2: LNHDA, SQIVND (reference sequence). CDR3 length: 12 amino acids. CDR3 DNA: TGTGCCAGTAGTCCGCAGGGCGATGGCTACACCTTC. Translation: CASSPQGDGYTF.

Here the CDR3 DNA reads TGTGCCATCAGTGAGTCGGGACTAACCCTCGGCGAGCAGTACTTC. This gives the protein CAISESGLTLGEQYF. The chain employs TRBV10-3 and TRBJ2-7; 7 bases fit TRBD2. The CDR3 is made up of 15 amino acids. In germline, CDR1 is ENHRY, CDR2 SYGVKD. V lost 0 bases and J lost 6; bases outside the gene matches: 8.

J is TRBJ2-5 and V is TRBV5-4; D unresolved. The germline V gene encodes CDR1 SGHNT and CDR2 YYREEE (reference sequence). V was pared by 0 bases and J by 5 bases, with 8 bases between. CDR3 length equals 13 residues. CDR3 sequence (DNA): TGTGCCAGCAGCTTGGATTCGGTTGAGACCCAGTACTTC. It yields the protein CASSLDSVETQYF.

CDR3 nucleotide sequence: TGTGCCAGCAGTGCCCAGGGACAGGCCCCGCCAGATACGCAGTATTTT. Translation gives CASSAQGQAPPDTQYF. The V call is TRBV2, the J call TRBJ2-3; TRBD1 aligns across 8 bases. Germline loops: CDR1 SNHLY, CDR2 FYNNEI. The CDR3 runs 16 residues. The ends lost 4 bases at V and 4 bases at J; junction bases unmatched: 10. Variable domain in full (rest from reference TRBV2 and TRBJ2-3): EPEVTQTPSHQVTQMGQEVILRCVPISNHLYFYWYRQILGQKVEFLVSFYNNEISEKSEIFDDQFSVERPDGSNFTLKIRSTKLEDSAMYFCASSAQGQAPPDTQYFGPGTRLTVL.

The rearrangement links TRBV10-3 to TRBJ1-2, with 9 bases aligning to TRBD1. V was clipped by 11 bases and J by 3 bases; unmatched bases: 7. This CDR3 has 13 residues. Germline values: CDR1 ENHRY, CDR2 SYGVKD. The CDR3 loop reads CAGGGQGDYGYTF. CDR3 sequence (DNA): TGTGCCGGCGGGGGACAGGGTGACTATGGCTACACCTTC.

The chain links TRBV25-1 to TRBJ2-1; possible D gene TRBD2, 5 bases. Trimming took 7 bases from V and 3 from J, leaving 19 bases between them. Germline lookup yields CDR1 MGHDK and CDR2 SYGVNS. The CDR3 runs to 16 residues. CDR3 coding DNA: TGTGCCAGCACCTCCTCGGGGATGGGGTACTACAATGAGCAGTTCTTC. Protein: CASTSSGMGYYNEQFF.

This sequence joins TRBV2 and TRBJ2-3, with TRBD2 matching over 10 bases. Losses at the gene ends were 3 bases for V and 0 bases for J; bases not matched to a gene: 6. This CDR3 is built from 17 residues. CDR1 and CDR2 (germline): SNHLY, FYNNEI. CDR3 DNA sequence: TGTGCCAGCAGTGAGGCTAGCGGGGGCCCGAGCACAGATACGCAGTATTTT. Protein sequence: CASSEASGGPSTDTQYF.

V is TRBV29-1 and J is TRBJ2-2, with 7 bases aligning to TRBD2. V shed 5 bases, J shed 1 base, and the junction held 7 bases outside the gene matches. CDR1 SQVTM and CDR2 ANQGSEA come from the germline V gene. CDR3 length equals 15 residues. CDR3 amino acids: CSVRLREGNTGELFF. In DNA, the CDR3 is TGCAGCGTTCGCCTTAGGGAGGGGAACACCGGGGAGCTGTTTTTT.

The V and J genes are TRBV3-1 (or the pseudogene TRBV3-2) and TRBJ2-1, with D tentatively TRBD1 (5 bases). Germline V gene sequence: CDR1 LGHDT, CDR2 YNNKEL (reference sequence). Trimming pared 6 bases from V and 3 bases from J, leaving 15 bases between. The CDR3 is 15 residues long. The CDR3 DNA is TGTGCCAGCAGTCACGACAGAATCATCTACAATGAGCAGTTCTTC. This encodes CASSHDRIIYNEQFF.

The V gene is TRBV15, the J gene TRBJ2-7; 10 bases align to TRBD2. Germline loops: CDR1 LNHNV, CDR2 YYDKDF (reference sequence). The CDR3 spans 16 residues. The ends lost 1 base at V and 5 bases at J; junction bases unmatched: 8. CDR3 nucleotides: TGTGCCACCAGCAGAGGGGCTAGCGGGAGTATCGACGAGCAGTACTTC. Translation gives CATSRGASGSIDEQYF.

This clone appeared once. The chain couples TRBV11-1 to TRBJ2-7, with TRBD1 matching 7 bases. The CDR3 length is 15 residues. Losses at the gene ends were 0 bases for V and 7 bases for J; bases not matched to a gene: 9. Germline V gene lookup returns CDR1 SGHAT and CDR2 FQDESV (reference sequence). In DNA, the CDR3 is TGTGCCAGCAGCTTAGCGACAGGGCGCTACGAGGAGCAGTACTTC. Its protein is CASSLATGRYEEQYF. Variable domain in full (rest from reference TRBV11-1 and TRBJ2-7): EAEVAQSPRYKITEKSQAVAFWCDPISGHATLYWYRQILGQGPELLVQFQDESVVDDSQLPKDRFSAERLKGVDSTLKIQPAELGDSAMYLCASSLATGRYEEQYFGPGTRLTVT.

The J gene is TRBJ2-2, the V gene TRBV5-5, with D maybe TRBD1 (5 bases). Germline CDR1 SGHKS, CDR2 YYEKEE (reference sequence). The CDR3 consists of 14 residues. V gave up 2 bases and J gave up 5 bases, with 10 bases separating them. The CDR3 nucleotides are TGTGCCAGCAGCTTTCAGGGTGAGACCGGGGAGCTGTTTTTT. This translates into CASSFQGETGELFF.

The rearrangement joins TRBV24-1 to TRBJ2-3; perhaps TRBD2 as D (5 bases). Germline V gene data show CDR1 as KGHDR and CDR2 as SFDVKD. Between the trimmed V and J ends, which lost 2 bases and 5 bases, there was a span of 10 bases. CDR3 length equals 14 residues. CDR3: CATSDSQLVDTQYF. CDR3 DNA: TGTGCCACCAGTGATTCCCAACTAGTAGATACGCAGTATTTT.

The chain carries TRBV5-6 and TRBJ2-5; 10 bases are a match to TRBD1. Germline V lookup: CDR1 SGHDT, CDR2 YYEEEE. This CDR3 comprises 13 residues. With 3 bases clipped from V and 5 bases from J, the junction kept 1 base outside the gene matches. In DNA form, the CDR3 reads TGTGCCAGCAGCTGGACAGGGGGGGAGACCCAGTACTTC. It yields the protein CASSWTGGETQYF.

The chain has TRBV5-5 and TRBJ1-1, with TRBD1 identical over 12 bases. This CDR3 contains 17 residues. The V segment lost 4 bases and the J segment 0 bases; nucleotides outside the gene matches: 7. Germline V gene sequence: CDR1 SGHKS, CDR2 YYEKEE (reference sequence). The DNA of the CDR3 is TGTGCCAGCAGCAGGGGACAGGGGGCGGAAATGAACACTGAAGCTTTCTTT. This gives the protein CASSRGQGAEMNTEAFF.

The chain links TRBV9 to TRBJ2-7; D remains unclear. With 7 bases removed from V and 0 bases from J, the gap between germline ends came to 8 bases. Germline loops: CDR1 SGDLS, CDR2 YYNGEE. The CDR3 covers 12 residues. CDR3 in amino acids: CASGRSSYEQYF. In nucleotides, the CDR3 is TGTGCCAGCGGCCGAAGCTCCTACGAGCAGTACTTC.

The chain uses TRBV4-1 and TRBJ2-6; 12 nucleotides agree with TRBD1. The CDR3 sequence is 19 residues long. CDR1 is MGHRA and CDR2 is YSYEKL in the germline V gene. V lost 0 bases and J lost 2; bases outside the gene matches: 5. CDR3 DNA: TGCGCCAGCAGCCAAGATGAAGGGACAGGGGGCACTGGGGCCAACGTCCTGACTTTC. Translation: CASSQDEGTGGTGANVLTF.

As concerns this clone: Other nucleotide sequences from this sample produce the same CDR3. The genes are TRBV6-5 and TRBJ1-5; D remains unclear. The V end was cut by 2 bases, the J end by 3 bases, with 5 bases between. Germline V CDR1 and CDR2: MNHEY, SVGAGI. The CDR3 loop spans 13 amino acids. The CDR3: CASSYRDNQPQHF. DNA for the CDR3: TGTGCCAGCAGTTACCGGGACAATCAGCCCCAGCATTTT.

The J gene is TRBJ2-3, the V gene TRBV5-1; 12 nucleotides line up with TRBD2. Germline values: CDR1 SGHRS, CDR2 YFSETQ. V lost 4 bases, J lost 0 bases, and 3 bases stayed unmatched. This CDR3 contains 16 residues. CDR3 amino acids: CASSPGLAGSTDTQYF. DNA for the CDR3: TGCGCCAGCAGCCCCGGACTAGCGGGGAGCACAGATACGCAGTATTTT.

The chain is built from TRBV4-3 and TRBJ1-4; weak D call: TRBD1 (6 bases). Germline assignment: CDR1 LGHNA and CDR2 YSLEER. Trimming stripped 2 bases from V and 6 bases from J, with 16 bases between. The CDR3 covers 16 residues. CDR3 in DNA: TGCGCCAGCAGCCAAACCGGGCGGCCAGGGGATGAAAAACTGTTTTTT. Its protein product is CASSQTGRPGDEKLFF.

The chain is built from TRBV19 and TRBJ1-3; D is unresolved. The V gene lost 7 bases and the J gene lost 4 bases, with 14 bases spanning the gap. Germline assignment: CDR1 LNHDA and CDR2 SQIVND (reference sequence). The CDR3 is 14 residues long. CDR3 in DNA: TGTGCCAGTATGTATCAGCCGGGAGGAAACACCATATATTTT. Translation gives CASMYQPGGNTIYF.

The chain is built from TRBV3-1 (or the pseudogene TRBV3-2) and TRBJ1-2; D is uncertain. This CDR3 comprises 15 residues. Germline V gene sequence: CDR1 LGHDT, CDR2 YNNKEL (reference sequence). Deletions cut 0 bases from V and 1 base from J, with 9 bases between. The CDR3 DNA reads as TGTGCCAGCAGCCAAGACTTAGCGATTAACTATGGCTACACCTTC. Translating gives CASSQDLAINYGYTF.

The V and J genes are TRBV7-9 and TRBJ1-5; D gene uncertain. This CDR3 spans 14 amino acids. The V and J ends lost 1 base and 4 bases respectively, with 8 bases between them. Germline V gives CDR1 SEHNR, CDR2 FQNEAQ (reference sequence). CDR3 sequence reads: CASSLGSGNQPQHF. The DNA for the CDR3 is TGTGCCAGCAGCTTAGGATCCGGGAATCAGCCCCAGCATTTT.

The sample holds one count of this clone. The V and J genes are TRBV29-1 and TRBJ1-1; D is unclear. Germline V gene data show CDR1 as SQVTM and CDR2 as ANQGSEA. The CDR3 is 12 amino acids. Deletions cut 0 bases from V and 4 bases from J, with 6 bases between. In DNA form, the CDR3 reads TGCAGCGTTGAAGAGGAGGCCACTGAAGCTTTCTTT. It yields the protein CSVEEEATEAFF.

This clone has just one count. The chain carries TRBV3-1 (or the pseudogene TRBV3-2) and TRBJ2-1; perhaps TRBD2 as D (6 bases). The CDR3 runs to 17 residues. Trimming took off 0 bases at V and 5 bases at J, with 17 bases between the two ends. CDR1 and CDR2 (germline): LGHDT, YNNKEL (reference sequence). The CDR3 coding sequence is TGTGCCAGCAGCCAAGATCCGGGACTGCGGGTTAACAATGAGCAGTTCTTC. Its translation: CASSQDPGLRVNNEQFF.

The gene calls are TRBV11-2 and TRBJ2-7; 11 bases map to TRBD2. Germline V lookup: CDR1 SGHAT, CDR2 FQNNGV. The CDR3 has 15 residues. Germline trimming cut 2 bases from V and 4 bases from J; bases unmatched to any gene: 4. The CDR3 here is CASSLTLAGGYEQYF. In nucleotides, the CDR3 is TGTGCCAGCAGCTTAACTTTAGCGGGAGGGTACGAGCAGTACTTC.